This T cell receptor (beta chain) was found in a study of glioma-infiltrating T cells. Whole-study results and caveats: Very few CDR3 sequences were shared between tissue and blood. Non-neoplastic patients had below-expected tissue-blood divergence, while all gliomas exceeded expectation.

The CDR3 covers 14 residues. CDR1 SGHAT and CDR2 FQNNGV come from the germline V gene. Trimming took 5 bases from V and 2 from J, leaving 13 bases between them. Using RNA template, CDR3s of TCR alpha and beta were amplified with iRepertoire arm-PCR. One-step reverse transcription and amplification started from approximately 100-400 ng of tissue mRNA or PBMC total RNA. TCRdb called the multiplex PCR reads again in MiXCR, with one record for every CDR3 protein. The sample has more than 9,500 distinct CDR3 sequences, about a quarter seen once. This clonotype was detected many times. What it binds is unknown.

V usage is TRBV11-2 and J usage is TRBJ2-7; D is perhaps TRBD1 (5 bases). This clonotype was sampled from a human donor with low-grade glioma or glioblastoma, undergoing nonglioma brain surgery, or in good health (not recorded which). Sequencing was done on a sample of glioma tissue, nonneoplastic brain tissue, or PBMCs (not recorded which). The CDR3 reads CASSLMTETYEQYF. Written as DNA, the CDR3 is TGTGCCAGCAGCCTTATGACAGAGACCTACGAGCAGTACTTC.